This T cell receptor (beta chain) originates from a study of blood T cell repertoires in COVID-19. Whole-study context: The analysed material was cDNA or gDNA that came from T cells, B-cell-depleted T cells, or PBMCs.

Sequencing was performed with immunoSEQ multiplex PCR; in TCRdb, only in-frame clones are kept and a portion is missing. This table holds about 400,000 clones, roughly 87% found once. Ages ranged from roughly 18 to 100 years, with residence in around 24 US areas. V lost 1 base, J lost 5 bases, and 10 bases lay in between. CDR1 SGDLS and CDR2 YYNGEE come from the germline V gene. The CDR3 length is 15 residues. The clonotype was recovered from a young woman with acute COVID-19. V is TRBV9 and J is TRBJ1-6; D is possibly TRBD1 (6 bases). Sequenced sample: PBMCs or T cells enriched from blood (not recorded which). The CDR3 region is CASSVTGLDNSPLHF. CDR3 sequence (DNA): TGTGCCAGCAGCGTAACAGGGCTCGATAATTCACCCCTCCACTTT.